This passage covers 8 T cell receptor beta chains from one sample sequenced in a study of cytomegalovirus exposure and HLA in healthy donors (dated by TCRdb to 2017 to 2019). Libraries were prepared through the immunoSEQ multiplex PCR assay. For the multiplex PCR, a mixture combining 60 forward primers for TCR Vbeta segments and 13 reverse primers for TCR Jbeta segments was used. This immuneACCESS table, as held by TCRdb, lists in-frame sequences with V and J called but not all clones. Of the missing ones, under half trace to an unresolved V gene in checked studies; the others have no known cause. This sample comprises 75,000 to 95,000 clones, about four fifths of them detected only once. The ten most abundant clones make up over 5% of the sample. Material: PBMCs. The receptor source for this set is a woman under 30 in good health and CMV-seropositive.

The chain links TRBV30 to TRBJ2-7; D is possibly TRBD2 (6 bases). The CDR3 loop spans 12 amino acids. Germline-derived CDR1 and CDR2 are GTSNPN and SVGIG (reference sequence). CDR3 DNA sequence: TGTGCTTTGGACTACCGAACCTACGAGCAGTACTTC. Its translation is CALDYRTYEQYF.

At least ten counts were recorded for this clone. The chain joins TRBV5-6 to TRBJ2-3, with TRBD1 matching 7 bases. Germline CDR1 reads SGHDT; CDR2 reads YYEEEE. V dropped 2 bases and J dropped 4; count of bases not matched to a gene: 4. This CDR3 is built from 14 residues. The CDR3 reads CASSLVQGPDTQYF. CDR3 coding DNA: TGTGCCAGCAGCTTAGTACAGGGGCCAGATACGCAGTATTTT.

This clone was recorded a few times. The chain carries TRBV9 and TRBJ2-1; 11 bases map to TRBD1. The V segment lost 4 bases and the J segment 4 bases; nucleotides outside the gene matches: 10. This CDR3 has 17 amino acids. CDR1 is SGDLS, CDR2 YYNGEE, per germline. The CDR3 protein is CASSTGTGGIIYNEQFF. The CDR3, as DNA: TGTGCCAGCAGCACAGGGACAGGGGGAATCATTTACAATGAGCAGTTCTTC.

The CDR3 sequence is CASSGGQGNNQPQHF. CDR3 bases: TGTGCCAGCAGTGGAGGACAGGGAAACAATCAGCCCCAGCATTTT. The chain couples TRBV2 to TRBJ1-5; TRBD1 matches at 8 bases. The CDR3 is made up of 15 amino acids. The V gene's germline CDR1 is SNHLY and CDR2 FYNNEI. V was pared by 4 bases and J by 3 bases, with 5 bases of the junction left unmatched. Drawing the rest from reference TRBV2 and TRBJ1-5, the complete variable domain is EPEVTQTPSHQVTQMGQEVILRCVPISNHLYFYWYRQILGQKVEFLVSFYNNEISEKSEIFDDQFSVERPDGSNFTLKIRSTKLEDSAMYFCASSGGQGNNQPQHFGDGTRLSIL.

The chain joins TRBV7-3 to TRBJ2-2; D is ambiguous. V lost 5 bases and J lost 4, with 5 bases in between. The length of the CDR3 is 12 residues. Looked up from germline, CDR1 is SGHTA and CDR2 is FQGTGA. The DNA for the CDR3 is TGTGCCAGCAGCCTCCCCACCGGGGAGCTGTTTTTT. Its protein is CASSLPTGELFF.

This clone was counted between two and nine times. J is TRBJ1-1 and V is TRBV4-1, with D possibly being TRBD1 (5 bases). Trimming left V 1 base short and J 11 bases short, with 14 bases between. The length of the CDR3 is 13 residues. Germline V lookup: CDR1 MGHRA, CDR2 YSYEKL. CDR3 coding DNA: TGCGCCAGCAGCCAAGGCGGCAGGGAACGGGCTTTCTTT. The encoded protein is CASSQGGRERAFF.

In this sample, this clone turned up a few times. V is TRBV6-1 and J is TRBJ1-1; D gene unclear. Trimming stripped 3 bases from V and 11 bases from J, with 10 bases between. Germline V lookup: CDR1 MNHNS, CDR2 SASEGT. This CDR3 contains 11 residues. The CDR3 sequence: CASSEPTGAFF. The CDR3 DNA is TGTGCCAGCAGTGAGCCGACTGGGGCTTTCTTT.

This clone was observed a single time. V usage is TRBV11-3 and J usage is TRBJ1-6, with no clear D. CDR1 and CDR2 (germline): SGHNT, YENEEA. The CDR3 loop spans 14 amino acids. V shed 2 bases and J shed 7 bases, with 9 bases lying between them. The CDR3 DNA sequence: TGTGCCAGCAGCTTACGGTACGGGAATTCACCCCTCCACTTT. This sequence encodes CASSLRYGNSPLHF. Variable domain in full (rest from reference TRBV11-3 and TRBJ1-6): EAGVVQSPRYKIIEKKQPVAFWCNPISGHNTLYWYLQNLGQGPELLIRYENEEAVDDSQLPKDRFSAERLKGVDSTLKIQPAELGDSAVYLCASSLRYGNSPLHFGNGTRLTVT.